This T cell receptor (beta chain) was recovered during a study of T cell changes during pregnancy in multiple sclerosis. CDR1 and CDR2 (germline): SGHAT, FQNNGV. Trimming left V 5 bases short and J 10 bases short, with 15 bases between. This CDR3 has 14 residues. Measured with immunoSEQ multiplex PCR; TCRdb has only the in-frame clones, and not every one. The sample yields fewer than 85,000 clones, around 93% seen once. The V call is TRBV11-2, the J call TRBJ1-6; D remains ambiguous. This receptor was obtained from a female donor with multiple sclerosis, enrolled in a pregnancy study. Sample: peripheral blood, taken in the third trimester of pregnancy. The CDR3 sequence is CASSPAVRESPLHF. The CDR3 DNA reads as TGTGCCAGCAGCCCCGCCGTAAGGGAGTCACCCCTCCACTTT.